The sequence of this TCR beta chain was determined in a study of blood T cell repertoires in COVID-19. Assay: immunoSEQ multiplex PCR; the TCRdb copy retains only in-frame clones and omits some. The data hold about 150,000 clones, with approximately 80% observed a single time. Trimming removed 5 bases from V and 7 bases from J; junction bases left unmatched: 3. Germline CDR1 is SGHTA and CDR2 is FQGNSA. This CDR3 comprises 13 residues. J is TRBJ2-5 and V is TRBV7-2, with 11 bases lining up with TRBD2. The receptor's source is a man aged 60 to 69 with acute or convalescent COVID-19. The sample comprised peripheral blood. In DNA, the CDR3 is TGTGCCAGCAGCCCTACTAGCGGGGGGACCCAGTACTTC. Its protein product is CASSPTSGGTQYF.